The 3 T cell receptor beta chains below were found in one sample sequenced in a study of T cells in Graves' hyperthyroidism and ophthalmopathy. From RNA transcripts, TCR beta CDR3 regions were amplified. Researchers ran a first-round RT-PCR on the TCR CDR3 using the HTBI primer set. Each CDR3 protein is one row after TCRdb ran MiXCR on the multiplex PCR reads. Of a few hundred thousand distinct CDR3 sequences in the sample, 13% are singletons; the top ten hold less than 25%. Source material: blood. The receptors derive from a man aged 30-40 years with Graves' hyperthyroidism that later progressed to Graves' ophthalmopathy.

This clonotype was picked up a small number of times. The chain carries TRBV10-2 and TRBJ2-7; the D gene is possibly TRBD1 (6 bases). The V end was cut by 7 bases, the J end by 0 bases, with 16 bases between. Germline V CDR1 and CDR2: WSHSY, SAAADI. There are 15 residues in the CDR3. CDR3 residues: CASNSPTGGSYEQYF. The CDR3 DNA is TGCGCCAGCAATTCTCCGACAGGAGGCTCCTACGAGCAGTACTTC.

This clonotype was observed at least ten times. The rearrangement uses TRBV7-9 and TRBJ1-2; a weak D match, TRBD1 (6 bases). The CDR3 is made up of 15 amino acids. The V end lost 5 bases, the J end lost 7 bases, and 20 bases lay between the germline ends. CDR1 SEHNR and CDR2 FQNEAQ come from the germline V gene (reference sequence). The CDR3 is CASSPSAGANRGYTF. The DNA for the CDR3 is TGTGCCAGCAGCCCGTCCGCGGGGGCTAACCGTGGCTACACCTTC. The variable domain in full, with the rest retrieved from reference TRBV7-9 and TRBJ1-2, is DTGVSQNPRHKITKRGQNVTFRCDPISEHNRLYWYRQTLGQGPEFLTYFQNEAQLEKSRLLSDRFSAERPKGSFSTLEIQRTEQGDSAMYLCASSPSAGANRGYTFGSGTRLTVV.

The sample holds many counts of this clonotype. The CDR3 sequence: CASSLGSGVNEQFF. The CDR3 region has the DNA TGTGCCAGCAGTTTAGGGTCGGGGGTGAATGAGCAGTTCTTC. This chain links TRBV12-3 or TRBV12-4 with TRBJ2-1, with a weak D call TRBD2 (6 bases). There are 14 residues in the CDR3. V lost 1 base and J 7 bases, leaving 11 bases between the germline ends.